The 19 T cell receptor beta chains below were found in one sample sequenced in a study of immune cell composition in non-small cell lung cancer. Sequencing was performed with immunoSEQ multiplex PCR; in TCRdb, only in-frame clones are kept and a portion is missing. The table shows about 3,100 clones, with 65% to 85% occurring only once. The sample comprised lung tumor tissue. These receptors all stem from a human donor with non-small cell lung cancer.

The chain links TRBV28 to TRBJ2-4, with TRBD1 matching over 7 bases. Trimming at V came to 3 bases and at J to 8 bases, leaving 4 bases not matched to a gene. The germline CDR1 and CDR2 sequences are MDHEN and SYDVKM. This CDR3 has 13 residues. CDR3 in amino acids: CASSLTGLDIQYF. The CDR3 nucleotides are TGTGCCAGCAGTTTGACAGGGTTGGACATTCAGTACTTC.

This clone was counted a single time. The gene calls are TRBV19 and TRBJ2-7, with 8 bases lining up with TRBD1. V lost 1 base to trimming and J lost 4 bases; unmatched junction nucleotides: 3. The CDR3 sequence is 14 residues long. Per the germline V gene, CDR1 is LNHDA and CDR2 is SQIVND (reference sequence). The CDR3 reads CASSIAGQGYEQYF. The CDR3 coding sequence is TGTGCCAGTAGTATAGCAGGACAGGGATACGAGCAGTACTTC. Full variable domain (remainder filled in from reference TRBV19 and TRBJ2-7): DGGITQSPKYLFRKEGQNVTLSCEQNLNHDAMYWYRQDPGQGLRLIYYSQIVNDFQKGDIAEGYSVSREKKESFPLTVTSAQKNPTAFYLCASSIAGQGYEQYFGPGTRLTVT.

The chain couples TRBV2 to TRBJ2-2, with TRBD1 identical over 8 bases. J was trimmed by 12 bases and V by 7 bases; bases with no gene match: 10. The CDR3 runs to 13 residues. In germline, CDR1 is SNHLY, CDR2 FYNNEI. This chain's CDR3 is CASTPAPRGQLFF. CDR3 nucleotides: TGTGCCAGCACCCCCGCCCCCAGGGGGCAGCTGTTTTTT.

J is TRBJ2-4 and V is TRBV5-4, with 7 nucleotides matching TRBD2. J lost 8 bases, V lost 0 bases, and 2 bases had no gene match. This CDR3 spans 13 amino acids. Germline CDR1 SGHNT, CDR2 YYREEE (reference sequence). The CDR3 reads CASSLGGGDIQYF. The DNA for the CDR3 is TGTGCCAGCAGCTTGGGGGGAGGGGACATTCAGTACTTC.

This clone is a singleton in its sample. The chain recombines TRBV7-9 with TRBJ2-5; 12 bases map to TRBD2. J gave up 5 bases and V 7 bases, and 2 bases lay outside the gene matches. Germline CDR1 is SEHNR and CDR2 is FQNEAQ (reference sequence). The CDR3 has 13 amino acids. Written as DNA, the CDR3 is TGTGCCAGCATCACTAGCGGGAGGGAGACCCAGTACTTC. This encodes CASITSGRETQYF.

J is TRBJ2-1 and V is TRBV11-2; no clear D. Trimming pared 0 bases from V and 0 bases from J, leaving 15 bases between. This CDR3 region has 18 residues. Looked up from germline, CDR1 is SGHAT and CDR2 is FQNNGV. In DNA form, the CDR3 reads TGTGCCAGCAGCTTAGATTATGATAGTCCTAGCTCCTACAATGAGCAGTTCTTC. Residues: CASSLDYDSPSSYNEQFF.

The J gene is TRBJ2-1, the V gene TRBV29-1; TRBD2 agrees at 14 bases. The CDR3 is made up of 14 amino acids. Germline V gene sequence: CDR1 SQVTM, CDR2 ANQGSEA. Trimming cost V 5 bases and J 6 bases; bases outside gene matches: 3. The CDR3 DNA follows: TGCAGCGTTCCGACTAGCGGGAGGGCCAATGAGCAGTTCTTC. Protein sequence: CSVPTSGRANEQFF.

This clone was counted only a few times. The genes are TRBV5-1 and TRBJ1-1, with a tentative D call TRBD1 (6 bases). Between the trimmed V and J ends, which lost 2 bases and 3 bases, there was a span of 14 bases. This CDR3 has 15 residues. Germline V CDR1 and CDR2: SGHRS, YFSETQ. DNA for the CDR3: TGCGCCAGCAGCTTATCTCCAGGGGCAGACACTGAAGCTTTCTTT. Its protein product is CASSLSPGADTEAFF.

The V and J genes are TRBV29-1 and TRBJ1-6; TRBD1 agrees at 7 bases. Looked up from germline, CDR1 is SQVTM and CDR2 is ANQGSEA. V shed 4 bases and J 8 bases; nucleotides not matched to a gene: 11. The CDR3 is 15 amino acids. The CDR3 DNA is TGCAGCGTTGCCCTTACTGACAGGGTTGATTCACCCCTCCACTTT. It is translated as CSVALTDRVDSPLHF.

V gene TRBV28 combines with J gene TRBJ1-2, with D unresolved. Germline V gene data show CDR1 as MDHEN and CDR2 as SYDVKM. Between the trimmed V and J ends, which lost 2 bases and 5 bases, there was a span of 15 bases. The CDR3 length is 15 residues. CDR3 loop: CASSLIMTRKYGYTF. CDR3 DNA: TGTGCCAGCAGTTTAATAATGACCAGGAAATATGGCTACACCTTC.

The V and J genes are TRBV5-5 and TRBJ2-5; D is unresolved. The V gene lost 4 bases and the J gene lost 1 base, with 5 bases spanning the gap. CDR1 SGHKS and CDR2 YYEKEE come from the germline V gene (reference sequence). The CDR3 is made up of 12 amino acids. The CDR3 DNA sequence: TGTGCCAGCAGCCCGGGCCAAGAGACCCAGTACTTC. This encodes CASSPGQETQYF.

This chain joins TRBV10-3 and TRBJ2-5; 9 nucleotides match TRBD1. Germline trimming cut 2 bases from V and 4 bases from J; bases unmatched to any gene: 5. From germline, CDR1 is ENHRY and CDR2 SYGVKD. The CDR3 is 15 residues long. The CDR3 sequence is CAISETRTGAETQYF. The CDR3 DNA sequence: TGTGCCATCAGTGAGACCAGGACAGGGGCAGAGACCCAGTACTTC.

V gene TRBV28 combines with J gene TRBJ1-4, with D unclear. The CDR3 sequence is 17 residues long. Germline CDR1 is MDHEN and CDR2 is SYDVKM. V was clipped by 4 bases and J by 3 bases, with 18 bases between them. CDR3 nucleotides: TGTGCCAGCAGTTCTATCGGAGGTCTGGGGTCTAATGAAAAACTGTTTTTT. Translated: CASSSIGGLGSNEKLFF.

The rearrangement uses TRBV15 and TRBJ2-2; D unresolved. V lost 0 bases, J lost 4 bases, and 12 bases lay in between. The CDR3 length is 16 residues. The germline gives CDR1 LNHNV, CDR2 YYDKDF (reference sequence). CDR3 coding DNA: TGTGCCACCAGCAGAGAATTAGCTGAGCTCACCGGGGAGCTGTTTTTT. This encodes CATSRELAELTGELFF.

This clone has just one count. The chain has TRBV7-9 and TRBJ2-1; D may be TRBD1 (6 bases). V lost 3 bases and J lost 4, with 7 bases in between. CDR1 and CDR2 from the germline V gene are SEHNR and FQNEAQ (reference sequence). The CDR3 sequence is 13 residues long. Written as DNA, the CDR3 is TGTGCCAGCAGCTTTGGACAGTACAATGAGCAGTTCTTC. Its translation is CASSFGQYNEQFF.

CDR3 loop: CASSRPPGRDSGGSYEQYF. The CDR3 nucleotides read TGTGCCAGCAGTAGGCCCCCCGGCAGGGACAGCGGGGGCTCCTACGAGCAGTACTTC. The V and J genes are TRBV28 and TRBJ2-7, with D possibly matching TRBD2 (8 bases). Germline V gene lookup returns CDR1 MDHEN and CDR2 SYDVKM. The CDR3 spans 19 residues. V was shortened by 5 bases and J by 0 bases, with 26 bases between the two germline ends.

In its sample, this clone was seen once. The chain has TRBV7-2 and TRBJ2-5; the D is unclear. Germline V gene data show CDR1 as SGHTA and CDR2 as FQGNSA. V shed 3 bases and J shed 7 bases, with 12 bases lying between them. The CDR3 has 13 amino acids. The CDR3 reads CASSFSGSRTQYF. The CDR3 DNA reads as TGTGCCAGCAGCTTTTCGGGTTCGAGGACCCAGTACTTC.

The chain has TRBV5-1 and TRBJ2-2, with 8 bases matching TRBD2. Germline trimming cut 1 base from V and 4 bases from J; bases unmatched to any gene: 6. The CDR3 contains 16 residues. CDR1 and CDR2 (germline): SGHRS, YFSETQ. Here the CDR3 DNA reads TGCGCCAGCAGCTTGACTACCGGGACTAGCACCGGGGAGCTGTTTTTT. This translates into CASSLTTGTSTGELFF.

This clone has just a few counts. This chain joins TRBV14 and TRBJ2-5; D unresolved. V was trimmed by 3 bases and J by 5 bases, leaving 7 bases between them. Germline loops: CDR1 SGHDN, CDR2 FVKESK. The CDR3 is made up of 12 amino acids. The CDR3 loop reads CASSQIEETQYF. CDR3 nucleotides: TGTGCCAGCAGCCAGATAGAGGAGACCCAGTACTTC.